This T cell receptor (beta chain) was sequenced for a study of regulatory T cells in long-lasting Graves disease. Losses at the gene ends were 3 bases for V and 1 base for J; bases not matched to a gene: 11. CDR3 length: 17 amino acids. Germline V lookup: CDR1 MDHEN, CDR2 SYDVKM. Building the TCR beta libraries relied on iRepertoire HTBI primers, and CDR3 regions underwent Arm-PCR. TCRdb itself ran the multiplex PCR reads through MiXCR, one entry per CDR3 protein. The sample consists of about 470,000 distinct CDR3 sequences, roughly a fifth of them appearing once. The time point was: persistent/refractory GD, antithyroid drugs over 5 years with positive TRAb. PBMC-extracted RNA yielded the TCR library. This clonotype was counted at least ten times.

The sequence derives from a female donor with Graves disease. Source: peripheral blood mononuclear cells (PBMCs), taken when the disease was refractory, from a patient treated with antithyroid drugs. The V call is TRBV28, the J call TRBJ2-7; 8 bases line up with TRBD2. The CDR3 coding sequence is TGTGCCAGCAGTTTTGAACCGGGACTAGGGACTTCCTACGAGCAGTACTTC. Translating it yields CASSFEPGLGTSYEQYF. Full variable domain (missing parts from reference TRBV28 and TRBJ2-7): DVKVTQSSRYLVKRTGEKVFLECVQDMDHENMFWYRQDPGLGLRLIYFSYDVKMKEKGDIPEGYSVSREKKERFSLILESASTNQTSMYLCASSFEPGLGTSYEQYFGPGTRLTVT.